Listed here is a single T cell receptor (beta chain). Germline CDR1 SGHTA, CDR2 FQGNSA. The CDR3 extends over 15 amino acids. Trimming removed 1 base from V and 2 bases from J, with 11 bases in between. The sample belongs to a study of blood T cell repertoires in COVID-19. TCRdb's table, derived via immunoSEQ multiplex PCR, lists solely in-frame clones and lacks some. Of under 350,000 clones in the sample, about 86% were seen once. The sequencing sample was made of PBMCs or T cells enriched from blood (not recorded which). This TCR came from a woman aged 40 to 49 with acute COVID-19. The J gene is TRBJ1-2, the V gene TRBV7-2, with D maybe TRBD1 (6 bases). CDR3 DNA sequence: TGTGCCAGCAGCTTAGTAGGGGGGGTCAACTATGGCTACACCTTC. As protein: CASSLVGGVNYGYTF.